The rows below give T cell receptor beta chains drawn from one sample of a study of CD8 T cells in Susac syndrome. TCRdb re-called the immunoSEQ multiplex PCR reads with MiXCR, one entry per CDR3 protein. The sample records roughly 190,000 distinct CDR3 sequences, around 96% being singletons. Material: CD4+ T cells from PBMCs. These receptors originate from a human donor in good health. Both conserved end residues are part of each CDR3. The D gene is left open where the match is weak. The size entry is marked missing in some rows and otherwise reads once, few, many or a size class.

J gene: TRBJ2-7
V gene: TRBV29-1
clone size: .
D gene: .
CDR3 protein: CSVEEGTEQYF
CDR3 DNA: TGCAGCGTTGAAGAAGGGACTGAGCAGTACTTC

J gene: TRBJ1-1
V gene: TRBV20-1
clone size: .
D gene: .
CDR3 protein: CSATNQGDEAFF
CDR3 DNA: TGCAGTGCAACTAACCAGGGAGATGAAGCTTTCTTT

J gene: TRBJ2-5
V gene: TRBV5-1
clone size: .
D gene: .
CDR3 protein: CASSLGGTQQETQYF
CDR3 DNA: TGCGCCAGCAGCTTAGGTGGGACACAACAAGAGACCCAGTACTTC

J gene: TRBJ1-1
V gene: TRBV29-1
clone size: .
D gene: .
CDR3 protein: CSVYETWNTEAFF
CDR3 DNA: TGCAGCGTTTATGAAACTTGGAACACTGAAGCTTTCTTT

J gene: TRBJ2-1
V gene: TRBV9
clone size: .
D gene: TRBD2
CDR3 protein: CASSAGTSGYNEQFF
CDR3 DNA: TGTGCCAGCAGCGCAGGGACTAGCGGTTACAATGAGCAGTTCTTC

J gene: TRBJ2-7
V gene: TRBV20-1
clone size: .
D gene: .
CDR3 protein: CSARGGKAYEQYF
CDR3 DNA: TGCAGTGCTAGGGGGGGAAAAGCCTACGAGCAGTACTTC

J gene: TRBJ2-5
V gene: TRBV12-3/TRBV12-4
clone size: .
D gene: TRBD2
CDR3 protein: CASSLSSGGGETQYF
CDR3 DNA: TGTGCCAGCAGTTTGTCTAGCGGGGGGGGAGAGACCCAGTACTTC

J gene: TRBJ2-1
V gene: TRBV6-2/TRBV6-3
clone size: once
D gene: .
CDR3 protein: CASSYPGRYNEQFF
CDR3 DNA: TGTGCCAGCAGTTACCCGGGGAGATACAATGAGCAGTTCTTC

J gene: TRBJ1-5
V gene: TRBV12-3/TRBV12-4
clone size: .
D gene: .
CDR3 protein: CASSLWQEAQPQHF
CDR3 DNA: TGTGCCAGCAGTTTATGGCAGGAGGCTCAGCCCCAGCATTTT

J gene: TRBJ2-1
V gene: TRBV30
clone size: .
D gene: .
CDR3 protein: CAWSIRPLYEQFF
CDR3 DNA: TGTGCCTGGAGTATACGGCCCTTGTATGAGCAGTTCTTC

J gene: TRBJ1-1
V gene: TRBV30
clone size: .
D gene: .
CDR3 protein: CAWNPVEGTEAFF
CDR3 DNA: TGTGCCTGGAACCCCGTGGAAGGTACTGAAGCTTTCTTT

J gene: TRBJ1-5
V gene: TRBV15
clone size: .
D gene: .
CDR3 protein: CATSRDVEQPQHF
CDR3 DNA: TGTGCCACCAGCAGAGACGTGGAGCAGCCCCAGCATTTT

J gene: TRBJ2-3
V gene: TRBV20-1
clone size: once
D gene: .
CDR3 protein: CSATVLQGDTDTQYF
CDR3 DNA: TGCAGTGCCACAGTCCTACAGGGCGACACAGATACGCAGTATTTT

J gene: TRBJ1-3
V gene: TRBV7-3
clone size: once
D gene: .
CDR3 protein: CASSRDHSGNTIYF
CDR3 DNA: TGTGCCAGCTCCCGGGACCACTCTGGAAACACCATATATTTT

J gene: TRBJ1-3
V gene: TRBV15
clone size: .
D gene: .
CDR3 protein: CATSSGVLGGNTIYF
CDR3 DNA: TGTGCCACCAGCAGTGGGGTACTCGGTGGAAACACCATATATTTT

J gene: TRBJ1-2
V gene: TRBV27
clone size: .
D gene: .
CDR3 protein: CASSSRIGDLSYTF
CDR3 DNA: TGTGCCAGCAGTTCGAGGATCGGGGACTTGAGCTACACCTTC

J gene: TRBJ2-5
V gene: TRBV7-9
clone size: .
D gene: TRBD2
CDR3 protein: CASSLGAGVEQETQYF
CDR3 DNA: TGTGCCAGCAGCTTAGGAGCGGGAGTTGAACAAGAGACCCAGTACTTC

J gene: TRBJ1-1
V gene: TRBV20-1
clone size: .
D gene: .
CDR3 protein: CSALLTVMNTEAFF
CDR3 DNA: TGCAGTGCTCTCCTAACAGTCATGAACACTGAAGCTTTCTTT

J gene: TRBJ1-5
V gene: TRBV11-2
clone size: .
D gene: .
CDR3 protein: CASSEVNQPQHF
CDR3 DNA: TGTGCCAGCAGCGAGGTAAATCAGCCCCAGCATTTT

J gene: TRBJ2-1
V gene: TRBV4-2
clone size: .
D gene: .
CDR3 protein: CASSQDVGFPSYNEQFF
CDR3 DNA: TGTGCCAGCAGCCAAGATGTCGGCTTTCCCTCCTACAATGAGCAGTTCTTC

J gene: TRBJ2-3
V gene: TRBV30
clone size: .
D gene: .
CDR3 protein: CAWSVLGEGTDTQYF
CDR3 DNA: TGTGCCTGGAGCGTGTTGGGGGAGGGCACAGATACGCAGTATTTT

J gene: TRBJ2-2
V gene: TRBV11-2
clone size: .
D gene: TRBD2
CDR3 protein: CASRSLAGGRPGELFF
CDR3 DNA: TGTGCCAGCAGGTCACTAGCGGGAGGCCGGCCCGGGGAGCTGTTTTTT

J gene: TRBJ1-5
V gene: TRBV20-1
clone size: .
D gene: .
CDR3 protein: CSAYPGGSTQPQHF
CDR3 DNA: TGCAGTGCTTACCCCGGCGGGTCGACTCAGCCCCAGCATTTT

J gene: TRBJ1-5
V gene: TRBV2
clone size: .
D gene: .
CDR3 protein: CAGARGLDQPQHF
CDR3 DNA: TGTGCCGGCGCCCGGGGTCTAGATCAGCCCCAGCATTTT

J gene: TRBJ1-2
V gene: TRBV5-4
clone size: .
D gene: .
CDR3 protein: CASSADSLYGYTF
CDR3 DNA: TGTGCCAGCAGCGCGGACAGCCTCTATGGCTACACCTTC

J gene: TRBJ2-1
V gene: TRBV4-1
clone size: once
D gene: TRBD2
CDR3 protein: CASSQGPSGRHNRMLF
CDR3 DNA: TGCGCCAGCAGCCAAGGGCCTAGCGGGAGGCATAATAGGATGCTCTTC

J gene: TRBJ2-3
V gene: TRBV2
clone size: .
D gene: .
CDR3 protein: CASSGVRTDTQYF
CDR3 DNA: TGTGCCAGCAGTGGCGTTAGAACAGATACGCAGTATTTT

J gene: TRBJ2-5
V gene: TRBV7-3
clone size: .
D gene: TRBD1
CDR3 protein: CASSFGTGKETQYF
CDR3 DNA: TGTGCCAGCAGCTTTGGGACAGGGAAAGAGACCCAGTACTTC

J gene: TRBJ2-3
V gene: TRBV7-3
clone size: .
D gene: .
CDR3 protein: CASSPTRASDTQYF
CDR3 DNA: TGTGCCAGCAGCCCAACGCGTGCGTCAGATACGCAGTATTTT

J gene: TRBJ1-5
V gene: TRBV15
clone size: .
D gene: .
CDR3 protein: CATGAGFSNQPQHF
CDR3 DNA: TGTGCCACCGGTGCAGGGTTCAGCAATCAGCCCCAGCATTTT

J gene: TRBJ1-2
V gene: TRBV20-1
clone size: once
D gene: .
CDR3 protein: CSASLGRQIHGYTF
CDR3 DNA: TGCAGTGCTAGTTTGGGGCGGCAGATCCATGGCTACACCTTC

J gene: TRBJ1-2
V gene: TRBV5-1
clone size: .
D gene: TRBD1
CDR3 protein: CASSLQGNYGYTF
CDR3 DNA: TGTGCCAGCAGTTTACAGGGGAACTATGGCTACACCTTC

J gene: TRBJ1-1
V gene: TRBV5-1
clone size: .
D gene: TRBD1
CDR3 protein: CASSPVTGTGGLNTEAFF
CDR3 DNA: TGCGCCAGCAGCCCCGTGACCGGGACAGGGGGCCTGAACACTGAAGCTTTCTTT

J gene: TRBJ2-5
V gene: TRBV7-8
clone size: .
D gene: TRBD2
CDR3 protein: CASSLASGIKTQYF
CDR3 DNA: TGTGCCAGCAGCTTAGCTAGCGGGATAAAGACCCAGTACTTC

J gene: TRBJ2-1
V gene: TRBV7-3
clone size: .
D gene: .
CDR3 protein: CASYKEGSYNEQFF
CDR3 DNA: TGTGCCAGCTATAAGGAGGGGTCCTACAATGAGCAGTTCTTC

J gene: TRBJ2-1
V gene: TRBV20-1
clone size: .
D gene: .
CDR3 protein: CSASRGRDNEQFF
CDR3 DNA: TGCAGTGCTAGTCGTGGACGGGACAATGAGCAGTTCTTC

J gene: TRBJ2-5
V gene: TRBV3-1
clone size: .
D gene: .
CDR3 protein: CASSRRGEQETQYF
CDR3 DNA: TGTGCCAGCAGCCGCAGGGGCGAGCAAGAGACCCAGTACTTC

J gene: TRBJ1-1
V gene: TRBV30
clone size: .
D gene: TRBD1
CDR3 protein: CAWRVQGVRTEAFF
CDR3 DNA: TGTGCCTGGAGGGTTCAGGGGGTAAGGACTGAAGCTTTCTTT

J gene: TRBJ2-7
V gene: TRBV30
clone size: .
D gene: TRBD1
CDR3 protein: CACADRGYDEQYF
CDR3 DNA: TGTGCCTGTGCGGACAGGGGATACGACGAGCAGTACTTC

J gene: TRBJ2-7
V gene: TRBV15
clone size: .
D gene: .
CDR3 protein: CATSRDTWTYEQYF
CDR3 DNA: TGTGCCACCAGCAGAGATACATGGACCTACGAGCAGTACTTC

J gene: TRBJ1-1
V gene: TRBV25-1
clone size: .
D gene: TRBD1
CDR3 protein: CASSDGFGTAEAFF
CDR3 DNA: TGTGCCAGCAGTGATGGTTTCGGGACAGCTGAAGCTTTCTTT

J gene: TRBJ2-3
V gene: TRBV5-6
clone size: .
D gene: .
CDR3 protein: CASSSRRDSLGDTQYF
CDR3 DNA: TGTGCCAGCAGCTCACGACGGGACTCTCTCGGGGATACGCAGTATTTT

J gene: TRBJ2-3
V gene: TRBV5-6
clone size: once
D gene: .
CDR3 protein: CASSLVANTDTQYF
CDR3 DNA: TGTGCCAGCAGCTTGGTTGCGAACACAGATACGCAGTATTTT

J gene: TRBJ2-1
V gene: TRBV2
clone size: .
D gene: .
CDR3 protein: CASRGEGSGNEQFF
CDR3 DNA: TGTGCCAGCAGGGGTGAAGGGAGTGGGAATGAGCAGTTCTTC

J gene: TRBJ1-2
V gene: TRBV29-1
clone size: few
D gene: TRBD1
CDR3 protein: CSVGQGASDGYTF
CDR3 DNA: TGCAGCGTCGGACAGGGGGCATCGGATGGCTACACCTTC

J gene: TRBJ1-1
V gene: TRBV3-1
clone size: .
D gene: .
CDR3 protein: CASSQKSRGVAFF
CDR3 DNA: TGTGCCAGCAGCCAAAAATCTCGCGGGGTAGCTTTCTTT

J gene: TRBJ2-1
V gene: TRBV7-9
clone size: .
D gene: .
CDR3 protein: CASTLTGVVGEQFF
CDR3 DNA: TGTGCCAGCACCCTAACTGGGGTAGTGGGTGAGCAGTTCTTC

J gene: TRBJ2-7
V gene: TRBV20-1
clone size: .
D gene: .
CDR3 protein: CSADPVAQNYEQYF
CDR3 DNA: TGCAGTGCAGACCCCGTCGCCCAAAACTACGAGCAGTACTTC

J gene: TRBJ2-7
V gene: TRBV9
clone size: once
D gene: .
CDR3 protein: CASSPRTGEQYF
CDR3 DNA: TGTGCCAGCAGCCCTCGGACCGGCGAGCAGTACTTC

J gene: TRBJ2-5
V gene: TRBV5-1
clone size: .
D gene: .
CDR3 protein: CATLRVGQETQYF
CDR3 DNA: TGCGCCACCCTCCGGGTAGGGCAAGAGACCCAGTACTTC